One sample yielded the 26 T cell receptor beta chains listed below, sequenced in a study of blood T cell repertoires in COVID-19. The data were produced by immunoSEQ multiplex PCR, yet TCRdb's version contains in-frame clones alone and is incomplete. The repertoire holds roughly 520,000 clones, 88% seen once, with 1.5% to 2% in the top ten. The sample comprised PBMCs or T cells enriched from blood (not recorded which). These receptors originate from a woman in her thirties or forties who had recovered from COVID-19.

The V call is TRBV6-5, the J call TRBJ2-3; 8 positions agree with TRBD1. The CDR3 is made up of 14 amino acids. CDR1 is MNHEY, CDR2 SVGAGI, per germline. V gave up 5 bases and J gave up 2 bases; unmatched junction bases: 3. The CDR3 loop is CASSTDRATDTQYF. The CDR3 coding sequence is TGTGCCAGCAGTACGGACAGGGCCACAGATACGCAGTATTTT.

The chain uses TRBV6-1 and TRBJ1-1, with D maybe TRBD1 (5 bases). V was pared by 3 bases and J by 11 bases, with 22 bases between. There are 15 residues in the CDR3. Germline V gene data show CDR1 as MNHNS and CDR2 as SASEGT. CDR3 region: CASSEKAIVGATAFF. The CDR3, as DNA: TGTGCCAGCAGTGAGAAAGCGATTGTAGGGGCCACGGCTTTCTTT.

The chain carries TRBV28 and TRBJ1-2; tentatively, D is TRBD1 (5 bases). Trimming left V 2 bases short and J 4 bases short, with 11 bases between. The germline CDR1 and CDR2 sequences are MDHEN and SYDVKM. The CDR3 has 14 amino acids. For the CDR3, the DNA is TGTGCCAGCAGTTTACAGGGTTTGGGCTATGGCTACACCTTC. Protein product: CASSLQGLGYGYTF.

This chain connects TRBV4-1 to TRBJ1-3; no definite D call. Trimming removed 1 base at V and 11 bases at J, with 15 bases between. The germline V gene encodes CDR1 MGHRA and CDR2 YSYEKL. The CDR3 extends over 14 amino acids. The CDR3 region is CASSQAISTIAIYF. The DNA of the CDR3 is TGCGCCAGCAGCCAAGCGATCAGTACTATCGCCATATATTTT.

The chain combines TRBV6-5 with TRBJ2-7, with D hard to call. Germline V gene data show CDR1 as MNHEY and CDR2 as SVGAGI. The length of the CDR3 is 14 residues. The V end lost 7 bases, the J end lost 2 bases, and 15 bases lay between the germline ends. DNA for the CDR3: TGTGCCAGCACCCCTGGGCTCGGAACCTACGAGCAGTACTTC. Translation: CASTPGLGTYEQYF.

The genes are TRBV6-2 or TRBV6-3 and TRBJ1-5; no definite D call. The CDR3 length is 17 residues. Trimming removed 2 bases from V and 3 bases from J, with 17 bases in between. Germline V CDR1 and CDR2: MNHEY, SVGEGT. The CDR3 spells CASSYPRKSGYNQPQHF. In nucleotides, the CDR3 is TGTGCCAGCAGTTACCCGAGGAAGTCGGGATACAATCAGCCCCAGCATTTT.

The chain links TRBV3-1 (or the pseudogene TRBV3-2) to TRBJ2-1; TRBD2 matches at 14 bases. CDR1 and CDR2 from the germline V gene are LGHDT and YNNKEL (reference sequence). The J segment lost 3 bases and the V segment lost 4 bases, leaving 8 bases of the junction unmatched. CDR3 length: 18 amino acids. The CDR3: CASSPGTSGSGYYNEQFF. CDR3 sequence (DNA): TGTGCCAGCAGCCCTGGGACTAGCGGGAGCGGTTACTACAATGAGCAGTTCTTC.

This chain connects TRBV7-9 to TRBJ1-4, with 8 bases lining up with TRBD1. The J segment lost 8 bases and the V segment lost 5 bases, leaving 13 bases of the junction unmatched. The CDR3 is 16 residues long. The germline V gene encodes CDR1 SEHNR and CDR2 FQNEAQ (reference sequence). In DNA form, the CDR3 reads TGTGCCAGCAGCCCCATACCGGGACAGGCCGAGGAAAAACTGTTTTTT. Protein product: CASSPIPGQAEEKLFF.

The chain links TRBV9 to TRBJ1-1, with no clear D. The CDR3 has 12 amino acids. The ends were cut back, 0 bases at V and 7 bases at J, with 7 bases in the middle. Germline lookup yields CDR1 SGDLS and CDR2 YYNGEE. CDR3 in amino acids: CASSVGGNEAFF. The DNA of the CDR3 is TGTGCCAGCAGCGTAGGCGGAAATGAAGCTTTCTTT.

The rearrangement links TRBV2 to TRBJ2-7; 7 bases line up with TRBD1. This CDR3 region has 15 residues. J gave up 3 bases and V 5 bases, and 10 bases lay outside the gene matches. Per the germline V gene, CDR1 is SNHLY and CDR2 is FYNNEI. The CDR3: CASSPDRARDYEQYF. DNA for the CDR3: TGTGCCAGCAGTCCAGACAGGGCGAGGGACTACGAGCAGTACTTC.

This sequence joins TRBV7-2 and TRBJ1-1; TRBD1 matches at 7 bases. The CDR3 has 18 residues. CDR1 SGHTA and CDR2 FQGNSA come from the germline V gene. V gave up 4 bases and J gave up 5 bases; unmatched junction bases: 19. CDR3 sequence: CASSSPSGAGGFVTEAFF. In DNA form, the CDR3 reads TGTGCCAGCAGCTCCCCCTCGGGGGCAGGGGGGTTTGTGACTGAAGCTTTCTTT.

V usage is TRBV19 and J usage is TRBJ2-7; no firm D call. This CDR3 is 15 amino acids long. In germline, CDR1 is LNHDA, CDR2 SQIVND (reference sequence). Trimming cost V 0 bases and J 5 bases, with 14 bases left between them. The CDR3 here is CASSIDSSHPDEQYF. As DNA, the CDR3 is TGTGCCAGTAGTATAGACTCCTCTCACCCGGACGAGCAGTACTTC.

The CDR3 nucleotides read TGTGCCAGCAGTTCAGGCCGGGGAGGCTCGCTCGCTGAAGCTTTCTTT. Protein product: CASSSGRGGSLAEAFF. The chain carries TRBV6-2 or TRBV6-3 and TRBJ1-1; D unresolved. Trimming removed 4 bases from V and 6 bases from J, with 21 bases in between. Germline CDR1 reads MNHEY; CDR2 reads SVGEGT. This CDR3 is 16 amino acids long.

The chain uses TRBV18 and TRBJ1-2; D is unresolved. Trimming shortened V by 3 bases and J by 8 bases, and 13 bases separated the two germline ends. Germline CDR1 KGHSH, CDR2 LQKENI. The CDR3 is 13 amino acids. CDR3 sequence: CASSPFESLGYTF. CDR3 in DNA: TGTGCCAGCTCACCCTTTGAGAGCCTAGGCTACACCTTC.

The CDR3 DNA reads as TGTGCCAGCAGCCCCATGGCCCGGGGAGAGACCCAGTACTTC. Amino acids: CASSPMARGETQYF. The rearrangement uses TRBV5-8 and TRBJ2-5; TRBD2 is a possible D gene (5 bases). This CDR3 contains 14 residues. Germline V gene data show CDR1 as SGHTS and CDR2 as YDEGEE. V was pared by 4 bases and J by 4 bases, with 14 bases between.

The chain links TRBV7-2 to TRBJ2-2, with D tentatively TRBD2 (6 bases). Germline V lookup: CDR1 SGHTA, CDR2 FQGNSA. This CDR3 is 19 amino acids long. Trimming took off 2 bases at V and 6 bases at J, with 25 bases between the two ends. The CDR3 sequence is CASSLFPRIRLDASGELFF. The CDR3 DNA reads as TGTGCCAGCAGCTTATTTCCCCGGATACGACTAGACGCCTCCGGGGAGCTGTTTTTT.

The chain has TRBV6-2 or TRBV6-3 and TRBJ2-5; D remains unclear. Trimming removed 4 bases from V and 2 bases from J, with 5 bases in between. The germline CDR1 and CDR2 sequences are MNHEY and SVGEGT. The CDR3 is 12 amino acids. Here the CDR3 reads CASSSRQETQYF. CDR3 sequence (DNA): TGTGCCAGCAGTTCGCGACAAGAGACCCAGTACTTC.

The chain combines TRBV3-1 (or the pseudogene TRBV3-2) with TRBJ1-1, with a tentative D call TRBD1 (6 bases). V was shortened by 4 bases and J by 8 bases, with 8 bases between the two germline ends. In germline, CDR1 is LGHDT, CDR2 YNNKEL (reference sequence). The CDR3 covers 11 residues. CDR3 in DNA: TGTGCCAGCAGCCTTGGACAGGAAGCTTTCTTT. Translated, it gives CASSLGQEAFF.

The chain links TRBV25-1 to TRBJ2-3, with 7 bases lining up with TRBD1. V lost 7 bases, J lost 1 base, and 5 bases stayed unmatched. CDR1 is MGHDK and CDR2 is SYGVNS in the germline V gene. The CDR3 sequence is 14 residues long. The CDR3 region is CASTRGTGTDTQYF. CDR3 DNA: TGTGCCAGCACTCGTGGGACAGGCACAGATACGCAGTATTTT.

The chain uses TRBV27 and TRBJ1-6; 7 bases map to TRBD1. The J segment lost 8 bases and the V segment lost 4 bases, leaving 8 bases of the junction unmatched. The CDR3 runs 15 residues. Germline V gene data show CDR1 as MNHEY and CDR2 as SMNVEV (reference sequence). Here the CDR3 DNA reads TGTGCCAGCAGTTGGATCTCCACAGGGGATTCACCCCTCCACTTT. It encodes CASSWISTGDSPLHF.

Here the CDR3 DNA reads TGTGCCTGGATCGGAGGCAGGGGGACTGAAGCTTTCTTT. This sequence encodes CAWIGGRGTEAFF. The genes are TRBV30 and TRBJ1-1; 7 bases fit TRBD1. V trimming: 4 bases; J trimming: 5 bases; junction bases outside the gene matches: 7. The CDR3 runs to 13 residues. The germline V gene encodes CDR1 GTSNPN and CDR2 SVGIG (reference sequence). The complete variable domain, with remaining parts taken from reference TRBV30 and TRBJ1-1, reads SQTIHQWPATLVQPVGSPLSLECTVEGTSNPNLYWYRQAAGRGLQLLFYSVGIGQISSEVPQNLSASRPQDRQFILSSKKLLLSDSGFYLCAWIGGRGTEAFFGQGTRLTVV.

The V and J genes are TRBV9 and TRBJ2-7, with D uncertain. CDR3 length: 15 residues. Trimming cost V 4 bases and J 0 bases, with 14 bases left between them. The V gene's germline CDR1 is SGDLS and CDR2 YYNGEE. This CDR3 is CASSPVGSGSYEQYF. CDR3 in DNA: TGTGCCAGCAGCCCCGTTGGGTCAGGCTCCTACGAGCAGTACTTC.

The V and J genes are TRBV7-2 and TRBJ1-5; tentatively, D is TRBD1 (5 bases). Germline V lookup: CDR1 SGHTA, CDR2 FQGNSA. The CDR3 has 15 amino acids. The germline V and J ends were trimmed by 2 bases and 3 bases, with 11 bases remaining between them. DNA of the CDR3: TGTGCCAGCAGCTTATGGGGGGGACTCAATCAGCCCCAGCATTTT. This translates into CASSLWGGLNQPQHF.

This chain joins TRBV9 and TRBJ1-6; D is undetermined. Between the trimmed V and J ends, which lost 4 bases and 9 bases, there was a span of 8 bases. Per the germline V gene, CDR1 is SGDLS and CDR2 is YYNGEE. This CDR3 has 12 amino acids. For the CDR3, the DNA is TGTGCCAGCAGCTCGGCTAGTTCACCCCTCCACTTT. This translates into CASSSASSPLHF.

The V call is TRBV6-4, the J call TRBJ2-2, with TRBD1 matching 9 bases. V shed 8 bases and J 3 bases; nucleotides not matched to a gene: 1. The CDR3 consists of 13 residues. Germline V gene lookup returns CDR1 MRHNA and CDR2 SNTAGT. The CDR3 bases are TGTGCCAGCCGGGACAGGGACACCGGGGAGCTGTTTTTT. This sequence encodes CASRDRDTGELFF.

This chain joins TRBV6-2 or TRBV6-3 and TRBJ2-1; 10 bases line up with TRBD2. Germline trimming cut 2 bases from V and 6 bases from J; bases unmatched to any gene: 7. The CDR3 is 16 residues long. CDR1 and CDR2 (germline): MNHEY, SVGEGT. CDR3 amino acids: CASSYPGLAKSNEQFF. CDR3 DNA: TGTGCCAGCAGTTACCCGGGACTAGCGAAGAGCAATGAGCAGTTCTTC.